This entry is about one TCR beta chain. Its antigen is unknown. Base-call qualities are not available, and no considerably larger clone is one nucleotide away. This sample was sequenced with an Illumina HiSeq 2500. TCR beta libraries were prepared by quantitative 5'-RACE with molecular barcodes. The study's own analysis went as follows. Disease-linked TCR variants were identified with a new computational method built on a probabilistic model of VDJ rearrangement. TCRdb reprocessing: public reads trimmed at Q25 with fastp, clones called with MiXCR, in-frame beta chains kept. A single entry per CDR3 protein holds the most common genes and DNA from its merged rows. V and J calls and clone size were set by TCRdb, not the authors. The sample yields around 540,000 distinct CDR3 sequences; approximately 12% were counted once. Jointly, the top ten make up 6.8% of the sample. This specimen comes from a study of CD8 T cells in ankylosing spondylitis listed by TCRdb under 2017. Concerning the study at large: The study profiled T cell receptor beta repertoires in healthy donors and ankylosing spondylitis patients to find disease-linked TCR variants. In total, the full study cohort was made up of 110 or so healthy donors and 25 or so ankylosing spondylitis patients. Peripheral blood was sampled, and synovial fluid was also collected from ankylosing spondylitis patients. Findings and caveats that apply to the study as a whole: The disease-linked clones were reported to be significantly enriched in matched synovial fluid samples from ankylosing spondylitis patients. Some motif variants were previously reported in synovial fluid and blood of reactive arthritis patients, suggesting common disease-initiation mechanisms. Blood from ankylosing spondylitis patients appeared to be characterized by a TCR beta motif made up of several highly homologous amino acid variants. The disease-linked clones had a CD8+ phenotype and were found at relatively low frequencies in peripheral blood.

The CDR3 numbers 16 residues from cysteine through phenylalanine. The entry retains the CDR3 DNA only, 48 bases that are in frame from base 1. In the germline V gene, CDR1 corresponds to SGHAT and CDR2 to FQNNGV. At the junction V is shortened by 0 bases and J by 5 bases; bases outside the gene matches: 5. The receptor was derived from a male donor with ankylosing spondylitis. Specimen: blood, either unsorted or a sorted T cell fraction (not recorded which). The rearranged chain carries TRBV11-2 and TRBJ2-2; 8 nucleotides in the junction match TRBD1. The CDR3 here reads CASSLDSRGPTGELFF. Here is the DNA: TGTGCCAGCAGCTTAGATAGCAGGGGGCCAACCGGGGAGCTGTTTTTT.